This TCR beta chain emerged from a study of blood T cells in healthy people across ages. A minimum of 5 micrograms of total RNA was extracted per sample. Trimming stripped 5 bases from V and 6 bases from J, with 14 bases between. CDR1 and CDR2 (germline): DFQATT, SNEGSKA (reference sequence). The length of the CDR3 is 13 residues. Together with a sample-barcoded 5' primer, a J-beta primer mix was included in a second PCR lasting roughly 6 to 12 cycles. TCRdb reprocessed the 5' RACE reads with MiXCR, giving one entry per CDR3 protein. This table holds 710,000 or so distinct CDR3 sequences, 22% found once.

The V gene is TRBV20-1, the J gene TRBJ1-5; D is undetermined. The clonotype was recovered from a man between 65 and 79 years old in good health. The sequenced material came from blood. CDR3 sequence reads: CSAGRDRSQPQHF. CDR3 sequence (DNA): TGCAGTGCTGGAAGAGATCGGAGTCAGCCCCAGCATTTT.